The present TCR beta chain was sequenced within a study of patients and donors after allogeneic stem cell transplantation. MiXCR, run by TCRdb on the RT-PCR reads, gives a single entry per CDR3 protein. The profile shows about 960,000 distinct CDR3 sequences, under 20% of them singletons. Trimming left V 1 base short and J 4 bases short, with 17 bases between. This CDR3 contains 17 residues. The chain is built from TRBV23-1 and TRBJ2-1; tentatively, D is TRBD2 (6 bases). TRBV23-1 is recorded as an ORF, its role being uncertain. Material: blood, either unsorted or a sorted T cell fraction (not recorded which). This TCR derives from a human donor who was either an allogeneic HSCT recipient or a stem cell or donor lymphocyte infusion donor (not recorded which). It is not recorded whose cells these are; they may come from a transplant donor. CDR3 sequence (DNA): TGCGCCAGCAGTCAATTGCGTAGAAGCGGGCAATACAATGAGCAGTTCTTC. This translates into CASSQLRRSGQYNEQFF.